The present TCR beta chain was sequenced within a study of blood T cell repertoires in COVID-19. Study at large: The origin of the acute and convalescent COVID-19 samples was the United States, Italy and Spain. PBMCs, B-cell-depleted T cells, or T cells provided the cDNA or gDNA that made up the material.

Trimming cost V 1 base and J 5 bases, with 8 bases left between them. Germline-derived CDR1 and CDR2 are LGHNA and YSLEER. The CDR3 sequence is 13 residues long. Per the authors' pipeline: Amplification from reference gene primers served as the basis for estimated nucleated cell counts. Measured with immunoSEQ multiplex PCR; TCRdb has only the in-frame clones, and not every one. D and trimming come from the DNA, and the V and J calls and clone size come from that table. The sample lists about 73,000 clones, about 86% occurring once. The clonotype originates from a human donor in a cohort sampled during active COVID-19. Sequencing was carried out using peripheral blood. V usage is TRBV4-3 and J usage is TRBJ2-5; D gene ambiguous. The CDR3 region has the DNA TGCGCCAGCAGCCAAGTAGACGGGGAGACCCAGTACTTC. Protein product: CASSQVDGETQYF.